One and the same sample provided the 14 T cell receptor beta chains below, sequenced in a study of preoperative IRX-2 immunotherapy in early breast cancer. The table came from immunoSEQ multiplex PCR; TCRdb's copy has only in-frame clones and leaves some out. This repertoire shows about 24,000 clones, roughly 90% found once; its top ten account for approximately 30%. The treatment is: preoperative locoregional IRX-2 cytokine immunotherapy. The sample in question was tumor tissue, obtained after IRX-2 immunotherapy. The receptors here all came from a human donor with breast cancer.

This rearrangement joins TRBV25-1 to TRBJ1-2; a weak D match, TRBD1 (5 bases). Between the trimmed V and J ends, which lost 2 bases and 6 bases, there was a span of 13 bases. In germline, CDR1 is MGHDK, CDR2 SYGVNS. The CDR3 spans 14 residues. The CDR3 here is CASSEGQGRNGYTF. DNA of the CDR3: TGTGCCAGCAGTGAAGGTCAGGGTCGAAATGGCTACACCTTC.

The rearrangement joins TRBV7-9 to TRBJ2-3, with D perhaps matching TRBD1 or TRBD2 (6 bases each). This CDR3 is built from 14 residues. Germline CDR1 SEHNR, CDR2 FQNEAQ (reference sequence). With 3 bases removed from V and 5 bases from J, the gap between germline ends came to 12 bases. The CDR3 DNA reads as TGTGCCAGCAGCTTTAGGGGGGCGGGAGATACGCAGTATTTT. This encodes CASSFRGAGDTQYF. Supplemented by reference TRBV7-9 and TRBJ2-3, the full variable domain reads DTGVSQNPRHKITKRGQNVTFRCDPISEHNRLYWYRQTLGQGPEFLTYFQNEAQLEKSRLLSDRFSAERPKGSFSTLEIQRTEQGDSAMYLCASSFRGAGDTQYFGPGTRLTVL.

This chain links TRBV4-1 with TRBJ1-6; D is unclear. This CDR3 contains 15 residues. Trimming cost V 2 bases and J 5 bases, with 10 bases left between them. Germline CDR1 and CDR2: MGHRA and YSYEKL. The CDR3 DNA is TGCGCCAGCAGCCAATTTATACATGATAATTCACCCCTCCACTTT. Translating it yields CASSQFIHDNSPLHF.

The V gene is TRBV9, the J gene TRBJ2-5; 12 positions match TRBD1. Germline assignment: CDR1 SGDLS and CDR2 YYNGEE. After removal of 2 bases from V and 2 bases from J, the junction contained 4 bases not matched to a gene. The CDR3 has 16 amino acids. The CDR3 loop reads CASSVWDRGRQETQYF. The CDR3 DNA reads TGTGCCAGCAGCGTCTGGGACAGGGGGCGGCAAGAGACCCAGTACTTC.

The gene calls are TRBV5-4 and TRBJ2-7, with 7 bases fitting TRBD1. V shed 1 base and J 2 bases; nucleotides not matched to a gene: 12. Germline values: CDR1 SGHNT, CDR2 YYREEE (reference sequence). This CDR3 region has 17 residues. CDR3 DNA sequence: TGTGCCAGCAGCTTGTCCGGGAATGGGGACAGAGCCTACGAGCAGTACTTC. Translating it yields CASSLSGNGDRAYEQYF.

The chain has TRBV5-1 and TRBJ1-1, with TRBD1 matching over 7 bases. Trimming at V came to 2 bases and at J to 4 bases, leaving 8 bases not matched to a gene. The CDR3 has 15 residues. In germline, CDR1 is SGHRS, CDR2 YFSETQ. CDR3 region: CASSLTDRVSTEAFF. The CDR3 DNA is TGCGCCAGCAGCTTAACCGACAGGGTCAGCACTGAAGCTTTCTTT.

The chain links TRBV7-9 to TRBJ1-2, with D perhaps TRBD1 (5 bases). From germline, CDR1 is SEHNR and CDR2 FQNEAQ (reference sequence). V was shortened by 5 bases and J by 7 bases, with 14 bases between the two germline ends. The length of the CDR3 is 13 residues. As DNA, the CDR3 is TGTGCCAGCAGCCTAAACCAAGGGGCTGGCTACACCTTC. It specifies CASSLNQGAGYTF.

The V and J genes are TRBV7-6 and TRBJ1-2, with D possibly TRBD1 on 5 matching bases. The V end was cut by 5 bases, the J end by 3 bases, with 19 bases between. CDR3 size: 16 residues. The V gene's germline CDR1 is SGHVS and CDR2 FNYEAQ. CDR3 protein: CASSPTHERGHYGYTF. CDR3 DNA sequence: TGTGCCAGCAGCCCAACCCATGAAAGGGGCCACTATGGCTACACCTTC. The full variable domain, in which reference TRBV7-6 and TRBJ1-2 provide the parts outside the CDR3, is GAGVSQSPRYKVTKRGQDVALRCDPISGHVSLYWYRQALGQGPEFLTYFNYEAQQDKSGLPNDRFSAERPEGSISTLTIQRTEQRDSAMYRCASSPTHERGHYGYTFGSGTRLTVV.

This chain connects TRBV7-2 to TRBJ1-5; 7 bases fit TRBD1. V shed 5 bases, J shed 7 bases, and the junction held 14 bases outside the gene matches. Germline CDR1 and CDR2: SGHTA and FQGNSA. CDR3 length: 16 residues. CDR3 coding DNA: TGTGCCAGCAGCCCCAGGGGACAGTCCAGGGGGCAGCCCCAGCATTTT. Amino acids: CASSPRGQSRGQPQHF. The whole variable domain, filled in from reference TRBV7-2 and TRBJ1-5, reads GAGVSQSPSNKVTEKGKDVELRCDPISGHTALYWYRQSLGQGLEFLIYFQGNSAPDKSGLPSDRFSAERTGGSVSTLTIQRTQQEDSAVYLCASSPRGQSRGQPQHFGDGTRLSIL.

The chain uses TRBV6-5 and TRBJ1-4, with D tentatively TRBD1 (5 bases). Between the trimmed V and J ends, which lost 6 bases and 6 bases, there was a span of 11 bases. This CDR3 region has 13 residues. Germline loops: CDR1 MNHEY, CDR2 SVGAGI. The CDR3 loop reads CASRLDRYEKLFF. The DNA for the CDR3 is TGTGCCAGCAGACTCGACAGATATGAAAAACTGTTTTTT.

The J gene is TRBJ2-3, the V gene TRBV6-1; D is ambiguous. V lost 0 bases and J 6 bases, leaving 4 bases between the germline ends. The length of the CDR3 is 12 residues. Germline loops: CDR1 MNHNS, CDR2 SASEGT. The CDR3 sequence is CASSEAWDTQYF. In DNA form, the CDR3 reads TGTGCCAGCAGTGAAGCGTGGGATACGCAGTATTTT.

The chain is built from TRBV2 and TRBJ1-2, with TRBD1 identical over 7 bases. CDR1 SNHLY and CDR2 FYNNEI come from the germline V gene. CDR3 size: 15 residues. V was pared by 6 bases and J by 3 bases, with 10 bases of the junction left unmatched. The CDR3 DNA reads TGTGCCAGCAGGGTAATAAACAGGGGAGACTATGGCTACACCTTC. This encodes CASRVINRGDYGYTF.

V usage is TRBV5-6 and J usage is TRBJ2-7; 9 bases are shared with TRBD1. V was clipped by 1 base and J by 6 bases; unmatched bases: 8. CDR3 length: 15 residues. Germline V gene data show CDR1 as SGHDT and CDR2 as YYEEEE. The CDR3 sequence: CASSLYWDRVVEQYV. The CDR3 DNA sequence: TGTGCCAGCAGCTTGTATTGGGACAGGGTGGTCGAGCAGTACGTC.

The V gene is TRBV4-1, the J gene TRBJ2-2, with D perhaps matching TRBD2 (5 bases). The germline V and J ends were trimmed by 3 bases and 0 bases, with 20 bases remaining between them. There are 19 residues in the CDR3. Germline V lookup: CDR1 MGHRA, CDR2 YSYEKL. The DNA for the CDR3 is TGCGCCAGCAGCCACCCCTCCGGGGTAGCCGAAACGAACACCGGGGAGCTGTTTTTT. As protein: CASSHPSGVAETNTGELFF.